This TCR beta chain was identified in a study of blood T cell repertoires in COVID-19. Study-level information: From T cells, B-cell-depleted T cells, or PBMCs came the material, which was cDNA or gDNA.

Data came from immunoSEQ multiplex PCR; TCRdb stores just in-frame clones and leaves some out. Found here are approximately 470,000 clones, roughly nine tenths of them singletons; the top ten hold roughly 0.72%. The CDR3 is 13 amino acids. The V and J ends lost 6 bases and 9 bases, in that order; junction bases with no gene match: 7. From germline, CDR1 is SGHTA and CDR2 FQGTGA. This TCR came from a woman between 18 and 30 years old who had recovered from COVID-19. The material sequenced was PBMCs or T cells enriched from blood (not recorded which). The V gene is TRBV7-3, the J gene TRBJ2-1; 8 bases align to TRBD1. This CDR3 is CASSRDRGGEQFF. For the CDR3, the DNA is TGTGCCAGCAGTCGTGACAGGGGCGGTGAGCAGTTCTTC.